The 23 T cell receptor beta chains in this list originate from one sample, sequenced in a study of blood T cell repertoires in COVID-19. The repertoire was sequenced with immunoSEQ multiplex PCR; TCRdb's copy has only in-frame clones and lacks some. The sample has more than 65,000 clones; 84% are singletons. The sequenced sample was peripheral blood. These receptors were collected from a man aged 45-60 years with acute or convalescent COVID-19.

The chain links TRBV28 to TRBJ2-7, with D possibly being TRBD2 (6 bases). The CDR3 totals 13 residues. Looked up from germline, CDR1 is MDHEN and CDR2 is SYDVKM. Trimming removed 3 bases at V and 9 bases at J, with 15 bases between. In DNA, the CDR3 is TGTGCCAGCAGTTTTACCCAGAGGGGAGGGCAGTACTTC. As protein: CASSFTQRGGQYF.

This clone has a handful of counts. V and J are TRBV7-9 and TRBJ2-7; 10 positions agree with TRBD1. The junction had 2 bases not matched to a gene; V was cut back by 0 bases and J by 3 bases. The CDR3 contains 15 residues. Per germline, CDR1 SEHNR and CDR2 FQNEAQ (reference sequence). The CDR3 bases are TGTGCCAGCAGCTTAGCGGGACAGGGGAGCTACGAGCAGTACTTC. Translation gives CASSLAGQGSYEQYF.

The V and J genes are TRBV12-5 and TRBJ2-1; 11 bases are a match to TRBD1. Germline V gives CDR1 LGHNT, CDR2 FRNRAP. Trimming at V came to 6 bases and at J to 3 bases, leaving 4 bases not matched to a gene. This CDR3 region has 15 residues. Here the CDR3 reads CASGDRGQGYNEQFF. In nucleotides, the CDR3 is TGTGCTAGTGGGGACAGGGGGCAAGGCTACAATGAGCAGTTCTTC. Full variable domain (rest looked up from reference TRBV12-5 and TRBJ2-1): DARVTQTPRHKVTEMGQEVTMRCQPILGHNTVFWYRQTMMQGLELLAYFRNRAPLDDSGMPKDRFSAEMPDATLATLKIQPSEPRDSAVYFCASGDRGQGYNEQFFGPGTRLTVL.

The J gene is TRBJ1-5, the V gene TRBV11-2; TRBD1 aligns across 7 bases. Trimming took 5 bases from V and 8 from J; bases not matched to a gene: 6. The CDR3 has 13 residues. Germline V gene lookup returns CDR1 SGHAT and CDR2 FQNNGV. CDR3 sequence: CASSMTGSEPQHF. DNA for the CDR3: TGTGCCAGCAGCATGACAGGGTCCGAGCCCCAGCATTTT. The variable domain in full, with the rest retrieved from reference TRBV11-2 and TRBJ1-5, is EAGVAQSPRYKIIEKRQSVAFWCNPISGHATLYWYQQILGQGPKLLIQFQNNGVVDDSQLPKDRFSAERLKGVDSTLKIQPAKLEDSAVYLCASSMTGSEPQHFGDGTRLSIL.

This sequence joins TRBV19 and TRBJ2-3, with D possibly TRBD2 on 6 matching bases. Germline V gene sequence: CDR1 LNHDA, CDR2 SQIVND (reference sequence). The length of the CDR3 is 16 residues. Deletions cut 8 bases from V and 2 bases from J, with 20 bases between. This CDR3 reads CASGGVFGGFTDTQYF. DNA of the CDR3: TGTGCCAGTGGCGGCGTTTTCGGGGGTTTCACAGATACGCAGTATTTT.

The V call is TRBV20-1, the J call TRBJ2-1, with TRBD1 matching 9 bases. The V and J ends lost 6 bases and 12 bases, in that order; junction bases with no gene match: 6. The CDR3 has 11 residues. The germline V gene encodes CDR1 DFQATT and CDR2 SNEGSKA (reference sequence). CDR3 residues: CSAFGDRAQFF. CDR3 sequence (DNA): TGCAGTGCCTTTGGGGACAGGGCGCAGTTCTTC.

V is TRBV15 and J is TRBJ2-1, with D uncertain. Deletions cut 6 bases from V and 6 bases from J, with 12 bases between. CDR1 LNHNV and CDR2 YYDKDF come from the germline V gene (reference sequence). CDR3 length: 13 residues. CDR3 residues: CATSESRGNEQFF. CDR3 DNA sequence: TGTGCCACCAGTGAGAGCCGAGGCAATGAGCAGTTCTTC.

This rearrangement joins TRBV4-1 to TRBJ1-5, with D perhaps matching TRBD1 (5 bases). The CDR3 is 14 amino acids. Germline-derived CDR1 and CDR2 are MGHRA and YSYEKL. V was trimmed by 5 bases and J by 5 bases, leaving 13 bases between them. The CDR3 bases are TGCGCCAGCAGCAACGACAGATACTATCAGCCCCAGCATTTT. It encodes CASSNDRYYQPQHF.

The chain carries TRBV7-9 and TRBJ1-1; TRBD1 matches at 7 bases. V lost 3 bases to trimming and J lost 1 base; unmatched junction nucleotides: 2. The germline gives CDR1 SEHNR, CDR2 FQNEAQ (reference sequence). The CDR3 contains 14 residues. The CDR3 DNA is TGTGCCAGCAGCTTGGGACAGACGAACACTGAAGCTTTCTTT. The encoded protein is CASSLGQTNTEAFF.

The V gene is TRBV27, the J gene TRBJ1-1; weak D call: TRBD1 (5 bases). CDR3 length: 14 residues. Per the germline V gene, CDR1 is MNHEY and CDR2 is SMNVEV (reference sequence). V lost 6 bases to trimming and J lost 4 bases, with 15 bases between them. The CDR3 DNA reads as TGTGCCAGCAGCTCCCCAGGGTGGGGCACTGAAGCTTTCTTT. Its translation: CASSSPGWGTEAFF.

The chain has TRBV28 and TRBJ2-3; D uncertain. The CDR3 has 13 residues. Per germline, CDR1 MDHEN and CDR2 SYDVKM. V lost 3 bases and J 13 bases, leaving 17 bases between the germline ends. The CDR3 DNA follows: TGTGCCAGCAGTTTGACTGGAGCCAAATGGGAGTATTTT. As protein: CASSLTGAKWEYF.

The chain has TRBV6-6 and TRBJ2-1; 9 bases fit TRBD1. The germline gives CDR1 MNHNY, CDR2 SVGAGI (reference sequence). This CDR3 contains 18 residues. Germline trimming cut 5 bases from V and 4 bases from J; bases unmatched to any gene: 15. The chain's CDR3 is CASSLTSSGTGIYNEQFF. In DNA form, the CDR3 reads TGTGCCAGCAGTCTCACCTCGTCCGGGACAGGGATATACAATGAGCAGTTCTTC.

The chain carries TRBV3-1 (or the pseudogene TRBV3-2) and TRBJ2-1; 7 bases fit TRBD1. The J segment lost 9 bases and the V segment lost 3 bases, leaving 5 bases of the junction unmatched. This CDR3 comprises 13 residues. In germline, CDR1 is LGHDT, CDR2 YNNKEL (reference sequence). The CDR3 protein is CASSQTTGSEQFF. The CDR3 coding sequence is TGTGCCAGCAGCCAGACGACAGGGTCTGAGCAGTTCTTC.

The rearrangement joins TRBV28 to TRBJ1-4; TRBD1 is a possible D gene (6 bases). This CDR3 is 17 amino acids long. From germline, CDR1 is MDHEN and CDR2 SYDVKM. Trimming took off 3 bases at V and 8 bases at J, with 22 bases between the two ends. This CDR3 reads CASSLTTGGGRTEKLFF. In nucleotides, the CDR3 is TGTGCCAGCAGTTTGACTACCGGCGGGGGGCGGACGGAAAAACTGTTTTTT.

The chain joins TRBV5-1 to TRBJ2-1; 10 bases match TRBD2. This CDR3 spans 15 amino acids. J gave up 5 bases and V 4 bases, and 6 bases lay outside the gene matches. Germline V gene data show CDR1 as SGHRS and CDR2 as YFSETQ. The CDR3 reads CASSLGLAANNEQFF. The CDR3 DNA is TGCGCCAGCAGCCTAGGACTAGCGGCTAACAATGAGCAGTTCTTC.

The rearrangement uses TRBV28 and TRBJ2-7; 8 nucleotides match TRBD1. The CDR3 contains 15 residues. Germline values: CDR1 MDHEN, CDR2 SYDVKM. The V gene end was trimmed by 10 bases and the J gene end by 2 bases; junction bases not matched to a gene: 13. The CDR3 sequence is CATTDRQGTTYEQYF. CDR3 DNA sequence: TGTGCCACCACCGACCGACAGGGGACCACCTACGAGCAGTACTTC. Filled out from reference TRBV28 and TRBJ2-7, the complete variable domain reads DVKVTQSSRYLVKRTGEKVFLECVQDMDHENMFWYRQDPGLGLRLIYFSYDVKMKEKGDIPEGYSVSREKKERFSLILESASTNQTSMYLCATTDRQGTTYEQYFGPGTRLTVT.

The V gene is TRBV29-1, the J gene TRBJ1-5; no reliable D call. V was cut by 4 bases and J by 5 bases, with 12 bases left in between. Germline loops: CDR1 SQVTM, CDR2 ANQGSEA. The CDR3 has 13 amino acids. The CDR3 loop reads CSVGGGSDQPQHF. The CDR3 coding sequence is TGCAGCGTTGGTGGCGGCAGCGATCAGCCCCAGCATTTT.

The gene calls are TRBV2 and TRBJ2-2, with 14 positions matching TRBD2. The germline V gene has CDR1 SNHLY and CDR2 FYNNEI. V lost 7 bases and J lost 3; bases outside the gene matches: 7. This CDR3 has 17 residues. The CDR3 sequence: CASTDRGLAGDTGELFF. In nucleotides, the CDR3 is TGTGCCAGCACGGACAGGGGACTAGCGGGAGACACCGGGGAGCTGTTTTTT.

The V call is TRBV3-1 (or the pseudogene TRBV3-2), the J call TRBJ2-3; D may be TRBD2 (5 bases). V shed 3 bases and J shed 5 bases, with 9 bases lying between them. This CDR3 has 13 amino acids. Germline loops: CDR1 LGHDT, CDR2 YNNKEL (reference sequence). CDR3 coding DNA: TGTGCCAGCAGCCACCGAGGGCTAGATACGCAGTATTTT. Amino acids: CASSHRGLDTQYF.

The V and J genes are TRBV11-3 and TRBJ2-7; 8 bases agree with TRBD2. The CDR3 is made up of 15 amino acids. Germline trimming cut 4 bases from V and 3 bases from J; bases unmatched to any gene: 8. Germline CDR1 is SGHNT and CDR2 is YENEEA. The CDR3 here is CASSSYGTRDYEQYF. The CDR3 DNA follows: TGTGCCAGCAGCTCCTACGGGACTAGAGACTACGAGCAGTACTTC.

The genes are TRBV6-6 and TRBJ1-1; tentatively, D is TRBD1 (5 bases). Trimming took off 0 bases at V and 5 bases at J, with 7 bases between the two ends. CDR3 size: 13 residues. In germline, CDR1 is MNHNY, CDR2 SVGAGI (reference sequence). DNA of the CDR3: TGTGCCAGCAGTTACTCGGGGGGGACTGAAGCTTTCTTT. Protein: CASSYSGGTEAFF.

DNA for the CDR3: TGTGCCAGTAGTATAAAGCTAGCGGGACTCCCCTCCTACAATGAGCAGTTCTTC. It codes for CASSIKLAGLPSYNEQFF. The chain recombines TRBV19 with TRBJ2-1, with 9 positions matching TRBD2. CDR1 is LNHDA, CDR2 SQIVND, per germline (reference sequence). This CDR3 spans 18 amino acids. V was clipped by 2 bases and J by 0 bases; unmatched bases: 8.

The chain links TRBV5-6 to TRBJ1-1; 7 bases agree with TRBD1. This CDR3 has 13 residues. Germline CDR1 reads SGHDT; CDR2 reads YYEEEE. V trimming: 0 bases; J trimming: 7 bases; junction bases outside the gene matches: 3. The CDR3 reads CASSLDQGVEAFF. Written as DNA, the CDR3 is TGTGCCAGCAGCTTGGACCAGGGGGTTGAAGCTTTCTTT.